The T cell receptor beta chain under discussion was sequenced for a study of PD-L1 blockade in urothelial cancer. About the study: Administration of atezolizumab to patients began at some point between 2013 and 2015, at 1,200 mg intravenously every 3 weeks. Blood analysis occurred 3 weeks (second dose) and 6 weeks after treatment start.

Sample numbers ranged from 1 to 8 per patient, encompassing pretreatment and on-treatment collections. Generated by immunoSEQ multiplex PCR, the TCRdb table keeps only in-frame clones and is missing some. This sample yields more than 30,000 clones, of which roughly 89% are seen a single time; roughly 2.1% belongs to the top ten. Concerning this clone: What it recognizes is unknown.

Study-wide results and caveats: Durable benefit was linked to greater 3-week expansion of tumor-associated blood clones.

The germline V gene has CDR1 LNHDA and CDR2 SQIVND (reference sequence). The CDR3 runs 14 residues. After removal of 6 bases from V and 4 bases from J, the junction contained 4 bases not matched to a gene. Sequenced material: PBMCs, taken around atezolizumab (anti-PD-L1) treatment. This receptor was identified in a man in his 60s with urothelial cancer. The chain has TRBV19 and TRBJ2-3, with 10 nucleotides matching TRBD1. CDR3 sequence: CASRMGQGSDTQYF. The CDR3 nucleotides are TGTGCCAGTAGGATGGGACAGGGGTCAGATACGCAGTATTTT.